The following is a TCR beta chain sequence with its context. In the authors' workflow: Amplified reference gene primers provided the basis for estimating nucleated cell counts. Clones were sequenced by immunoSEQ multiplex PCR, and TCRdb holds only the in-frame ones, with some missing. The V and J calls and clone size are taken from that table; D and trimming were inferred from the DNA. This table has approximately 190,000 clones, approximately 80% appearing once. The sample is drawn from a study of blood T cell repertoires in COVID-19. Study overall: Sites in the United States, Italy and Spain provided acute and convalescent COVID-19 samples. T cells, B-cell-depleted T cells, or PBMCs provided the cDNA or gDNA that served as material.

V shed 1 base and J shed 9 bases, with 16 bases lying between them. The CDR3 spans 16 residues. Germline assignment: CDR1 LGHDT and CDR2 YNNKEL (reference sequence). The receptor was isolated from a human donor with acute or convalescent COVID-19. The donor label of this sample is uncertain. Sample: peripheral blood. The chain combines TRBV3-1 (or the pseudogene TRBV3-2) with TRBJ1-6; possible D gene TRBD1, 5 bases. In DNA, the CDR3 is TGTGCCAGCAGCCAAGTAATGGGGCAGGGTGGTTCACCCCTCCACTTT. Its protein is CASSQVMGQGGSPLHF.